Listed here is a single TCR beta chain. Its antigen is not yet known. Per-base qualities were not stored, and no clone one base away is much larger. The sample originates from a study of blood T cell repertoires in COVID-19 (TCRdb year 2020). For the wider study: The collaborator samples originated in the United States, Italy and Spain and spanned the acute and convalescent phases of COVID-19. The prospective study material was composed of cDNA or gDNA derived from T cells, B-cell-depleted T cells, or PBMCs. Deeply sampled blood TCRbeta repertoires from subjects exposed to, actively infected with, or recovered from COVID-19 were included in the dataset. A freely available public database, intended as a resource for researchers studying the immune response to SARS-CoV-2, is where the repertoires were released. The samples were drawn from the first 160 participants of the ongoing ImmuneRACE study and from 1,254 subjects provided by 6 global collaborators. A de-identified subject ID, COVID-19 status, age in years and sex were almost always included in the sample metadata. Where available, HLA class I and class II types were taken from metadata supplied by the sample provider and were not determined by assay-based typing.

Collaborating institutions collected whole blood in K2EDTA tubes following their own protocols. Collaborator samples were shipped for TCRbeta analysis as frozen whole blood, isolated PBMCs, or DNA extracted from either sample type. The study at large found these results: Clinical and demographic metadata were provided uncurated, with the amount varying by source and participant.

The immunoSEQ Assay, a bias-controlled multiplex PCR, was used to amplify TCRbeta CDR3 regions from genomic DNA. In the source study's methods: The number of nucleated cells in each sample was estimated by amplification of reference gene primers within the assay. To quantify the absolute abundance of each unique TCRbeta CDR3 rearrangement, sequence reads were collapsed and filtered. For each sample, productive Simpson clonality was calculated by taking the square root of Simpson's diversity index across productive rearrangements. TCRdb stores this immuneACCESS table with in-frame sequences only. Part of the clones is absent; in the studies checked, under half of the shortfall reflects unresolved V genes, and no reason is known for the rest. V and J calls and clone size are those listed in that table; D and trimming were worked out from the DNA. A total of 250,000 to 300,000 clones appear in this sample, roughly 84% of them only once. The top ten constitute roughly 3.1% of the sample.

The sample was peripheral blood. The clonotype comes from a woman aged 18-29 years with acute or convalescent COVID-19.

The bases read TGTGCCAGCAGCCCAATGCGCCAGGGGGTCCGAGGCTACACCTTC. This translates into CASSPMRQGVRGYTF. In this chain, TRBV6-2 or TRBV6-3 is recombined with TRBJ1-2, with 7 junctional bases fitting TRBD1. V has 6 bases trimmed and J has 8 bases trimmed; junction bases matching no gene number 15. Via the germline V gene, CDR1 is MNHEY and CDR2 SVGEGT. The CDR3 runs 15 amino acids, cysteine and phenylalanine included. Just the 45-base CDR3 DNA is kept, in frame starting at base 1.